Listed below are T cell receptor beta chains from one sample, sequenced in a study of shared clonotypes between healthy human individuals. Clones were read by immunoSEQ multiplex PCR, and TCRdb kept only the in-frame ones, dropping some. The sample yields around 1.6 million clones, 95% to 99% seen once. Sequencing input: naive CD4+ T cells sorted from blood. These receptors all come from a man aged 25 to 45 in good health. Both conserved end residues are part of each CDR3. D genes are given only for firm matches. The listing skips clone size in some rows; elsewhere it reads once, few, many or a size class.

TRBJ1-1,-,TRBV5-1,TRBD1,TGCGCCAGCAGCTTCAGGTCAGGGGGCACTGAAGCTTTCTTT,CASSFRSGGTEAFF
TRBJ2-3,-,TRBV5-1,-,TGCGCCAGCAGCTTGGACATTTCTAGCACAGATACGCAGTATTTT,CASSLDISSTDTQYF
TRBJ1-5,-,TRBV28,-,TGTGCCAGCAGCCGGAGCTTGGCGTCGGGGGATCAGCCCCAGCATTTT,CASSRSLASGDQPQHF
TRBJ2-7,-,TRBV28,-,TGTGCCAGCAGTGCCAGACGTCAAAAGGGGGGTAGCGGCGAGCAGTACTTC,CASSARRQKGGSGEQYF
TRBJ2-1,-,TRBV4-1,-,TGCGCCAGCAGATCAAATACCGGGAATGAGCAGTTCTTC,CASRSNTGNEQFF
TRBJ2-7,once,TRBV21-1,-,TGTGCCAGCAGCAAAGGGGCCGGACAGCCCTACGAGCAGTACTTC,CASSKGAGQPYEQYF
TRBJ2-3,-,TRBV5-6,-,TGTGCCAGCAGCTTGCGACTAACCCAGGCGGATACGCAGTATTTT,CASSLRLTQADTQYF
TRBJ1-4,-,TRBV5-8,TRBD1,TGTGCCAGCAGCTTGGGACAGGGGTCGGGTAATGAAAAACTGTTTTTT,CASSLGQGSGNEKLFF
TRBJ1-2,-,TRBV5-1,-,TGCGCCAGCAGCTTGCAAGCAAACTATGGCTACACCTTC,CASSLQANYGYTF
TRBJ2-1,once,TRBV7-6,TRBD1,TGTGCCAGCAGCTTACCGGGACAGGGGTACAATGAGCAGTTCTTC,CASSLPGQGYNEQFF
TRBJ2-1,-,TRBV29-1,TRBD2,TGCAGCGTTGAGGTGAGAGGGAGCGGGAGATTCAAGGCGTACAATGAGCAGTTCTTC,CSVEVRGSGRFKAYNEQFF
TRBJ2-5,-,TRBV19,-,TGTGCCAGTAGTATAGTGCCAACCCGACTCCAAGAGACCCAGTACTTC,CASSIVPTRLQETQYF
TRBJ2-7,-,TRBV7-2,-,TGTGCCAGCAGCCCCAGGGTATTGTGGGGAAGCGGGCACTACGAGCAGTACTTC,CASSPRVLWGSGHYEQYF
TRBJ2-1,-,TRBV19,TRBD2,TGTGCCAGTAGTAAACTAGCGGGCTCCTACAATGAGCAGTTCTTC,CASSKLAGSYNEQFF
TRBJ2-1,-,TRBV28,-,TGTGCCAGCAGTGGGGATCGGGACGGTTGGGCTCACAATGAGCAGTTCTTC,CASSGDRDGWAHNEQFF
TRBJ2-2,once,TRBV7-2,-,TGTGCCAGCAGCTTAGGCGGGCAGACGAACACCGGGGAGCTGTTTTTT,CASSLGGQTNTGELFF
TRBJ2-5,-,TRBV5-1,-,TGCGCCAGCATGGGAGGCTTCCAAGAGACCCAGTACTTC,CASMGGFQETQYF
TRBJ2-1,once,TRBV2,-,TGTGCCAGCATTGGAGATGGGGCCGGCGATGAGCAGTTCTTC,CASIGDGAGDEQFF
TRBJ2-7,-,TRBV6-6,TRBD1,TGTGCCAGCAGCTGGGGACAGACCTACGAGCAGTACTTC,CASSWGQTYEQYF
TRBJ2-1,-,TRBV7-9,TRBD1,TGTGCCAGCAGCTTTCTCGGGACAGTCTCCTACAATGAGCAGTTCTTC,CASSFLGTVSYNEQFF
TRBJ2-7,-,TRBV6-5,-,TGTGCCAGCAGTTACTTGGGGGGCTCCTACGAGCAGTACTTC,CASSYLGGSYEQYF
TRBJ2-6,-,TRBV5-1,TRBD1,TGCGCCAGTACAGGGGGCTCTGGGGCCAACGTCCTGACTTTC,CASTGGSGANVLTF
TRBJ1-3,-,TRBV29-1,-,TGCAGCGTTGAGAAAGGCTCTGGAAACACCATATATTTT,CSVEKGSGNTIYF
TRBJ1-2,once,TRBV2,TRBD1,TGTGCCAGTACTAAGGGACAGGGCCGGGGCTACACCTTC,CASTKGQGRGYTF
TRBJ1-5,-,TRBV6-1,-,TGTGCCAGCAGTGACAGGGTCTACCAGCCCCAGCATTTT,CASSDRVYQPQHF
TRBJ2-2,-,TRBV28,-,TGTGCCAGCATCCAGACCGGGGGCACCGGGGAGCTGTTTTTT,CASIQTGGTGELFF
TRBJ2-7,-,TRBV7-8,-,TGTGCCAGCAGCCGACAGGGCCGACTAGCAAGGCTTTCCGAGCAGTACTTC,CASSRQGRLARLSEQYF
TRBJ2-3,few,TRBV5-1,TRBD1,TGCGCCAGCAGCTTGGGGGACAGCCTCACAGATACGCAGTATTTT,CASSLGDSLTDTQYF
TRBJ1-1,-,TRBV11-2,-,TGTGCCAGCGACACGTCGTTGGGGGCGTGGAGTGGGAACACTGAAGCTTTCTTT,CASDTSLGAWSGNTEAFF
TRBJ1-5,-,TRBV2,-,TGTGCCAGCACTACGGGATTCACAAATCAGCCCCAGCATTTT,CASTTGFTNQPQHF
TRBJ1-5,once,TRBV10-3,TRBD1,TGTGCCATCAGTGAAGCAGGGGGCCGGCAGCCCCAGCATTTT,CAISEAGGRQPQHF
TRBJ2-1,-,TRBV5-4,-,TGTGCCAGCAGCTTGGGGGCCAATGAGCAGTTCTTC,CASSLGANEQFF
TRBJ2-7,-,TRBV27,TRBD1,TGTGCCAGCAGTCCACAACCACTTATACAGGGGGACGAGCAGTACTTC,CASSPQPLIQGDEQYF
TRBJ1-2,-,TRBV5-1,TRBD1,TGCGCCAGCAGCCTCGGGACAGCCCAAGCTGGCTACACCTTC,CASSLGTAQAGYTF
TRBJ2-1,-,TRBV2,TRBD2,TGTGCCAGCAGGGGAATCGGGACTAGCAATCTCGATGAGCAGTTCTTC,CASRGIGTSNLDEQFF
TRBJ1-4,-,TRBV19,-,TGTGCCAGTGGGACGGGGAGTAATGAAAAACTGTTTTTT,CASGTGSNEKLFF
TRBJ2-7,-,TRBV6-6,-,TGTGCCAGCAGTTCGGGCTCCTACGAGCAGTACTTC,CASSSGSYEQYF
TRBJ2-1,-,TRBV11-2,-,TGTGCCAGCAGCTTAATTAGGGAAAGGAATGAGCAGTTCTTC,CASSLIRERNEQFF
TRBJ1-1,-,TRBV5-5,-,TGTGCCAGCAGCTTGGGATGGTTTGCTAACACTGAAGCTTTCTTT,CASSLGWFANTEAFF
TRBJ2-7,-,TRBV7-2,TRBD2,TGTGCCAGCAGCCGCAGTGCAAGCGGGACCCCCTACGAGCAGTACTTC,CASSRSASGTPYEQYF
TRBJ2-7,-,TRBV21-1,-,TGTGCCAGCAGCAAAGTTTTGAGGACAGGTCATTACTACGAGCAGTACTTC,CASSKVLRTGHYYEQYF
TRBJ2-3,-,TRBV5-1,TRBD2,TGCGCCAGCAGCTTGGGACTAGCGGGACCAGATACGCAGTATTTT,CASSLGLAGPDTQYF
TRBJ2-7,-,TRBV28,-,TGTGCCAGCAGTTCCGTTGGGCAGGGGGGCCCCTACGAGCAGTACTTC,CASSSVGQGGPYEQYF